One TCR beta chain is described in this entry. No antigen is known for it. The data derive from a study of T cells in localized non-small cell lung cancer. General study results and limits: Appearing in adjacent lung were a median roughly 60 of the top 100 tumor clones. Among blood samples, higher T cell density accompanied longer overall survival. Of the tissues analyzed, uninvolved adjacent lung showed maximal T cell clonality, greater than tumor.

Using immunoSEQ multiplex PCR, the repertoire was profiled, and TCRdb retains in-frame clones only, with some absent. The repertoire includes 130,000 or so clones, roughly nine tenths of them detected once, and about 1.5% sits in the top ten. This receptor was taken from an older female donor with stage I lung adenocarcinoma. The material was peripheral blood, obtained before any cancer treatment.

This chain's CDR3 is CASSFQGTDTQYF. As DNA, the CDR3 is TGTGCCAGCAGCTTCCAGGGGACAGATACGCAGTATTTT. This chain links TRBV7-8 with TRBJ2-3; tentatively, D is TRBD1 (6 bases). Germline V lookup: CDR1 SGHVS, CDR2 FQNEAQ. CDR3 length equals 13 residues. The V gene lost 3 bases and the J gene lost 3 bases, with 7 bases spanning the gap.